These 8 T cell receptor beta chains were all obtained from the same sample, sequenced in a study of CD8 T cells in Susac syndrome. Random-hexamer reverse transcription was applied to roughly 0.45 to 1 ug RNA. From the immunoSEQ multiplex PCR reads, TCRdb called clonotypes with MiXCR, one entry per CDR3 protein. The sample shows 150,000 to 200,000 distinct CDR3 sequences, around 95% of them seen only once. The sample consisted of CD4+ T cells from PBMCs. These TCRs come from a human donor in good health.

V and J are TRBV30 and TRBJ2-1, with 14 bases aligning to TRBD2. This CDR3 has 15 amino acids. Germline V gene data show CDR1 as GTSNPN and CDR2 as SVGIG (reference sequence). Trimming cost V 3 bases and J 6 bases; bases outside gene matches: 4. CDR3 nucleotides: TGTGCCTGGAGCTCGGGACTAGCGGGGGTCAATGAGCAGTTCTTC. Residues: CAWSSGLAGVNEQFF.

This rearrangement joins TRBV5-4 to TRBJ2-2; maybe TRBD2 (7 bases). V was pared by 2 bases and J by 3 bases, with 17 bases between. Germline values: CDR1 SGHNT, CDR2 YYREEE (reference sequence). The CDR3 runs 17 residues. The CDR3 sequence: CASSLGGAGMDTGELFF. The CDR3, as DNA: TGTGCCAGCAGCTTAGGGGGGGCCGGCATGGACACCGGGGAGCTGTTTTTT. Using reference TRBV5-4 and TRBJ2-2 for the parts outside the CDR3, the full variable domain is ETGVTQSPTHLIKTRGQQVTLRCSSQSGHNTVSWYQQALGQGPQFIFQYYREEENGRGNFPPRFSGLQFPNYSSELNVNALELDDSALYLCASSLGGAGMDTGELFFGEGSRLTVL.

The CDR3 spells CASSPSGDSRGETQYF. The CDR3 DNA reads TGTGCCAGCTCACCCTCGGGGGACTCTCGGGGAGAGACCCAGTACTTC. The chain is built from TRBV18 and TRBJ2-5; maybe TRBD2 (6 bases). From germline, CDR1 is KGHSH and CDR2 LQKENI. V lost 3 bases to trimming and J lost 4 bases, with 18 bases between them. The CDR3 loop spans 16 amino acids. Using reference TRBV18 and TRBJ2-5 for the parts outside the CDR3, the full variable domain is NAGVMQNPRHLVRRRGQEARLRCSPMKGHSHVYWYRQLPEEGLKFMVYLQKENIIDESGMPKERFSAEFPKEGPSILRIQQVVRGDSAAYFCASSPSGDSRGETQYFGPGTRLLVL.

The chain is built from TRBV7-9 and TRBJ2-7; D unclear. The CDR3 has 12 amino acids. In germline, CDR1 is SEHNR, CDR2 FQNEAQ (reference sequence). With 5 bases removed from V and 8 bases from J, the gap between germline ends came to 13 bases. The CDR3 DNA sequence: TGTGCCAGCAGCCCCCCGGCACCCCAGCAGTACTTC. Encoded protein: CASSPPAPQQYF.

The V call is TRBV5-1, the J call TRBJ1-1; D possibly corresponds to TRBD1 (5 bases). V shed 2 bases and J shed 5 bases, with 16 bases lying between them. CDR1 SGHRS and CDR2 YFSETQ come from the germline V gene. The CDR3 runs 15 residues. This chain's CDR3 is CASSLDSLKGTEAFF. The CDR3 DNA follows: TGCGCCAGCAGCTTAGACAGCCTTAAGGGGACTGAAGCTTTCTTT.

This chain connects TRBV6-5 to TRBJ2-2, with a weak D call TRBD2 (5 bases). Germline values: CDR1 MNHEY, CDR2 SVGAGI. The CDR3 extends over 14 amino acids. Trimming removed 6 bases from V and 5 bases from J, with 13 bases in between. CDR3 sequence reads: CASRIDRGTGELFF. The DNA of the CDR3 is TGTGCCAGCAGGATCGACCGGGGAACCGGGGAGCTGTTTTTT.

The table lists this clonotype with a count of one. This sequence joins TRBV5-1 and TRBJ1-5, with D hard to call. CDR1 and CDR2 from the germline V gene are SGHRS and YFSETQ. V gave up 4 bases and J gave up 1 base, with 12 bases separating them. The CDR3 consists of 15 residues. The CDR3 DNA is TGCGCCAGCAGCACGGACGGCGAAAGCAATCAGCCCCAGCATTTT. As protein: CASSTDGESNQPQHF.

This chain joins TRBV2 and TRBJ2-7; the D is unclear. From germline, CDR1 is SNHLY and CDR2 FYNNEI. The CDR3 runs 12 residues. V dropped 2 bases and J dropped 1 base, with 3 bases sitting between them. The DNA of the CDR3 is TGTGCCAGCAGTGAACATTCCTACGAGCAGTACTTC. Its protein is CASSEHSYEQYF.